The rows below give T cell receptor beta chains drawn from one sample of a study of T cell responses to AZD1222 COVID-19 vaccine. Using immunoSEQ multiplex PCR, the repertoire was profiled, and TCRdb retains in-frame clones only, with some absent. There are tens of thousands of clones in the sample; approximately 88% occur only once, and more than 8% lies in the top ten. This specimen was peripheral blood, taken 28 days after the second dose of the MenACWY control vaccine. The receptors here all came from an adult who received the MenACWY meningococcal vaccine as a control. CDR3s include the opening cysteine and the closing phenylalanine or tryptophan. Fields, in order: clone size, D gene, V gene, J gene, CDR3 length, CDR3 DNA, CDR3 protein. The D gene is left open where the match is weak. A clone size is listed for some rows: how often the clone was seen (once, few, many), or a class if it is expanded.

>-|-|TRBV28|TRBJ1-1|14
TGTGCCAGCAGTTTTGGTCATAAGAACACTGAAGCTTTCTTT
CASSFGHKNTEAFF
>-|-|TRBV3-1/TRBV3-2|TRBJ1-2|12
TGTGCCAGCAGCCAAGGGGGGGTCGGCTACACCTTC
CASSQGGVGYTF
>few|-|TRBV5-6|TRBJ1-1|14
TGTGCCAGCAGCTTGGGCGACAGATTCGCAGAAGCTTTCTTT
CASSLGDRFAEAFF
>once|-|TRBV11-3|TRBJ2-3|15
TGTGCCAGCAGCCCGGGGGGCGGGTTCACAGATACGCAGTATTTT
CASSPGGGFTDTQYF
>-|TRBD1|TRBV6-1|TRBJ2-7|15
TGTGCCAGCAGTGAAAACGCCGGGACAGTATACGAGCAGTACTTC
CASSENAGTVYEQYF
>-|-|TRBV5-1|TRBJ1-1|14
TGCGCCAGCAGCAACCTGGCGGGAAATACTGAAGCTTTCTTT
CASSNLAGNTEAFF
>-|-|TRBV30|TRBJ2-7|17
TGTGCCTGGAGTGTACAAGTTAACAGGATGGTCCCCTACGAGCAGTACTTC
CAWSVQVNRMVPYEQYF
>-|-|TRBV3-1/TRBV3-2|TRBJ1-1|15
TGTGCCAGCAGCCAAGTCGGGGGACGGAACACTGAAGCTTTCTTT
CASSQVGGRNTEAFF
>once|-|TRBV30|TRBJ1-5|15
TGTGCCTGGAGTGTGAGGTCCAGTAGCAATCAGCCCCAGCATTTT
CAWSVRSSSNQPQHF
>-|-|TRBV14|TRBJ1-6|13
TGTGCCAGCAGTCGATCACTCAATTCACCCCTCCACTTT
CASSRSLNSPLHF
>-|-|TRBV30|TRBJ2-1|16
TGTGCCTGGAGTTGGTCCAGGGGTAGCGGAATCAATGAGCAGTTCTTC
CAWSWSRGSGINEQFF